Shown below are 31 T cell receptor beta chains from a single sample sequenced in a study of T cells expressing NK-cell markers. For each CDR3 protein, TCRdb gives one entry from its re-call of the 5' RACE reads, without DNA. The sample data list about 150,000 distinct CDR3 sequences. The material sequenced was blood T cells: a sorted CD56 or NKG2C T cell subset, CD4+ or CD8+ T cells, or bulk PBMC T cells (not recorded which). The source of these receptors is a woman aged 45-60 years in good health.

The CDR3 loop reads CASSLRAGWSYEQYF. This sequence joins TRBV27 and TRBJ2-7; absent DNA, TCRdb's TRBD1 call cannot be checked. Per germline, CDR1 MNHEY and CDR2 SMNVEV (reference sequence). The CDR3 is 15 amino acids.

The CDR3 protein is CASSLSPQGALTDTQYF. This chain uses TRBV27 with TRBJ2-3; with no DNA, the TCRdb D assignment of TRBD1 cannot be verified. The CDR3 is 17 residues long. Germline V CDR1 and CDR2: MNHEY, SMNVEV (reference sequence).

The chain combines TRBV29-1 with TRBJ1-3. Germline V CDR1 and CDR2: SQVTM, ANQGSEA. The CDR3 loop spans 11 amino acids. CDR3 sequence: CSAREGNTIYF.

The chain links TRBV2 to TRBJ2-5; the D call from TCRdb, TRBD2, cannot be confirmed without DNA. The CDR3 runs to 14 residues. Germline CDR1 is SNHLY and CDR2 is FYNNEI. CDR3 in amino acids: CAITGLAGLETQYF.

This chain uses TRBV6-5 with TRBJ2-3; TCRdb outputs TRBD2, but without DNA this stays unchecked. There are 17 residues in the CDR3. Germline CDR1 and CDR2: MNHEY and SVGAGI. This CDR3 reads CASSSLRLAVTTDTQYF.

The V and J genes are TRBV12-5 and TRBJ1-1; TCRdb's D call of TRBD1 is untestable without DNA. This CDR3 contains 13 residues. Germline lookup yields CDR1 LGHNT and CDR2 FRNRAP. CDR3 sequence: CAGAGGVDTEAFF.

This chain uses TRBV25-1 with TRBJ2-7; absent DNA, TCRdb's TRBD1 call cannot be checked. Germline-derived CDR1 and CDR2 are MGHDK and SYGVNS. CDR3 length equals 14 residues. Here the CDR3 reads CASRSSAGMNEQYF.

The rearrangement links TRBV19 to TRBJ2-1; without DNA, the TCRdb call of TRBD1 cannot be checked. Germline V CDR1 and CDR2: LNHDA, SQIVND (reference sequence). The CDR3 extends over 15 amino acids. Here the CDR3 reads CASTLGPGSYNEQFF.

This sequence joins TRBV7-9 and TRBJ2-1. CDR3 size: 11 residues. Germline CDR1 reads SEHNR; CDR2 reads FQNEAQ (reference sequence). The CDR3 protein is CASSQTPEQFF.

The CDR3 sequence is CASSPQGEADTQYF. The chain joins TRBV7-9 to TRBJ2-3; there is no DNA to check the TCRdb D call of TRBD1. The CDR3 contains 14 residues. Per germline, CDR1 SEHNR and CDR2 FQNEAQ (reference sequence).

CDR3 sequence reads: CASSLSAGTGNYEQYF. V usage is TRBV7-2 and J usage is TRBJ2-7; TCRdb indicates TRBD1, and absent DNA this call remains unverified. Germline CDR1 and CDR2: SGHTA and FQGNSA. The CDR3 runs to 16 residues.

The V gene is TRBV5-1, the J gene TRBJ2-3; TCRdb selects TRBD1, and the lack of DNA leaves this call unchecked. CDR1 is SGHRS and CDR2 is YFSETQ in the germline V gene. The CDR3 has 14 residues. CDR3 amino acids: CASSLVRTRETQYF.

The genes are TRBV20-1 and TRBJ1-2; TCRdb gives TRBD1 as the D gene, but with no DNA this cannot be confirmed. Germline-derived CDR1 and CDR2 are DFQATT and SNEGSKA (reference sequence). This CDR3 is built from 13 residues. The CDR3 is CSAREDRVDGYTF.

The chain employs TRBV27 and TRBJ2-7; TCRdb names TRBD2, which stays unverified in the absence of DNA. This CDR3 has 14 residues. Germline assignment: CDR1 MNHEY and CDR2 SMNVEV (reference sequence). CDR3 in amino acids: CASTVFSGYYEQYF.

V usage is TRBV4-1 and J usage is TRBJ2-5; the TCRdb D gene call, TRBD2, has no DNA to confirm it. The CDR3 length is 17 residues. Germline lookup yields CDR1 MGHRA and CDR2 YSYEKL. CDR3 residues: CASSQQLAGGLQETQYF.

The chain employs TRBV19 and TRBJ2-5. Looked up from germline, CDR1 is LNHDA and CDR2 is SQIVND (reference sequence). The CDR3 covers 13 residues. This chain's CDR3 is CASSIDFRETQYF.

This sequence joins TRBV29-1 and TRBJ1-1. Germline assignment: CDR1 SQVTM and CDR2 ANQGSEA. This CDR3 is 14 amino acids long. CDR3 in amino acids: CSVERHGLGTEAFF.

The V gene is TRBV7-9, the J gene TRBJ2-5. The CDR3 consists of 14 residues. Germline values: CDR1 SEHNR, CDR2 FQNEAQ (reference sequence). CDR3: CASSHPRGKETQYF. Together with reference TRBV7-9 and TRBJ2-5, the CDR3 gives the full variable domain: DTGVSQNPRHKITKRGQNVTFRCDPISEHNRLYWYRQTLGQGPEFLTYFQNEAQLEKSRLLSDRFSAERPKGSFSTLEIQRTEQGDSAMYLCASSHPRGKETQYFGPGTRLLVL.

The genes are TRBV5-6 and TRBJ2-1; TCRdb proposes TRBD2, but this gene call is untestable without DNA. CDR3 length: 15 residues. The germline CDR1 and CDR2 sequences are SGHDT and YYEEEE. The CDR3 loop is CASSDTSGRYNEQFF. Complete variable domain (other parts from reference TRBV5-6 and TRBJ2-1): DAGVTQSPTHLIKTRGQQVTLRCSPKSGHDTVSWYQQALGQGPQFIFQYYEEEERQRGNFPDRFSGHQFPNYSSELNVNALLLGDSALYLCASSDTSGRYNEQFFGPGTRLTVL.

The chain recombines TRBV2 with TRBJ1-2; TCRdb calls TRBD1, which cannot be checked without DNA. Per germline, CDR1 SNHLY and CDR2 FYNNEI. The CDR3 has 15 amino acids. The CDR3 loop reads CASREGSGGDYGYTF.

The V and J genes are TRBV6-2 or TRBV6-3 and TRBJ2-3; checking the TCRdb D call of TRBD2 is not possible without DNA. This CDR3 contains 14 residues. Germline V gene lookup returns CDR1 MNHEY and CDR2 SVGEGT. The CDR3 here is CASTRGGITDTQYF.

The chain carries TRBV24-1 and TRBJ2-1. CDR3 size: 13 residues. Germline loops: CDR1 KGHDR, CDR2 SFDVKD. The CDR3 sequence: CATRRTEYNEQFF.

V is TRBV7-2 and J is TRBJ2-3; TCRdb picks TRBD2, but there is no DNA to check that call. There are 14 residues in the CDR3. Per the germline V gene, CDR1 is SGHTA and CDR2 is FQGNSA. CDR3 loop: CASSYLIAEDTQYF.

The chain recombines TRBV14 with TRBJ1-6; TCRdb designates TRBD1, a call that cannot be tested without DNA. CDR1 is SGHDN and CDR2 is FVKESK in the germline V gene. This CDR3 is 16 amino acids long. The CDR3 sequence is CASSQAPVNYNSPLHF.

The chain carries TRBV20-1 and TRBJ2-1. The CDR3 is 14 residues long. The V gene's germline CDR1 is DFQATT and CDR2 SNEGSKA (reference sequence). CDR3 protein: CSAHRRTPYNEQFF.

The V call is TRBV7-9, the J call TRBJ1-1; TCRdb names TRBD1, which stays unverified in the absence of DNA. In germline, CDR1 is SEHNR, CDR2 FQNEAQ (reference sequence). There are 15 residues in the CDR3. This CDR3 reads CASNFWTQGDTEAFF.

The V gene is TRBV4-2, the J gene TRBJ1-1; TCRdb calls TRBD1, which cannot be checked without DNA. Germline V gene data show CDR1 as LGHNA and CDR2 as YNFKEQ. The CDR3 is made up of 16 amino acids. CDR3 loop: CASSRFSGTEKIEAFF.

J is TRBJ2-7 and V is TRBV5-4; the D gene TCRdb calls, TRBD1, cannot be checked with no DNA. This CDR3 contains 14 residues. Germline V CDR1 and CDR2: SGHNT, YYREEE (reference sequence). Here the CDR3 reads CASSRTGDPYEQYF.

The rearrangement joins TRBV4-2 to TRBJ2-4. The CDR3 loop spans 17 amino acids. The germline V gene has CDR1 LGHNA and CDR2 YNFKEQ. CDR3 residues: CASSQEFRGRAKNIQYF.

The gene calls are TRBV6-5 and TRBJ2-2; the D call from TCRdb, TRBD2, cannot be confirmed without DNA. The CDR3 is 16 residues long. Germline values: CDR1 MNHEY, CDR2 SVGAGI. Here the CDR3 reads CASSYSEGLGTGELFF.

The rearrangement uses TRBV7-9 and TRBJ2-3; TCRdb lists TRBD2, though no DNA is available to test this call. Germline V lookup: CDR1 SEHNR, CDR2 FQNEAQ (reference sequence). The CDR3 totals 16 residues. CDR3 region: CASSSRTAGGRDTQYF.